Listed below are T cell receptor beta chains from one sample, sequenced in a study of blood T cell repertoires in COVID-19. Data came from immunoSEQ multiplex PCR; TCRdb stores just in-frame clones and leaves some out. The sample includes more than 110,000 clones, roughly four fifths of them seen just once. Specimen: peripheral blood. These receptors were collected from an elderly woman in a cohort sampled during active or convalescent COVID-19. The CDR3 runs from the conserved cysteine through the conserved F or W. D genes are given only for firm matches. Rows may omit the clone size; those that give it use once, few, many or a size class.

TRBV18	TRBJ2-3	NA	NA	CASSFTDTQYF	TGTGCCAGCTCCTTCACAGATACGCAGTATTTT
TRBV30	TRBJ2-7	NA	NA	CAWSVGWGREQYF	TGTGCCTGGAGTGTAGGATGGGGGAGGGAGCAGTACTTC
TRBV6-5	TRBJ2-5	TRBD2	NA	CASRGLAGTETQYF	TGTGCCAGCAGGGGACTAGCGGGGACGGAGACCCAGTACTTC
TRBV7-6	TRBJ2-3	NA	NA	CASSLGGGLSTDTQYF	TGTGCCAGCAGCTTAGGAGGAGGACTGAGCACAGATACGCAGTATTTT
TRBV28	TRBJ2-5	TRBD2	NA	CASSERGGPETQYF	TGTGCCAGCAGTGAGCGGGGGGGTCCGGAGACCCAGTACTTC
TRBV4-2	TRBJ1-1	NA	NA	CASSQDHTGEAFF	TGTGCCAGCAGCCAAGATCATACAGGAGAAGCTTTCTTT
TRBV29-1	TRBJ2-3	NA	NA	CSVAQNTDTQYF	TGCAGCGTTGCACAGAACACAGATACGCAGTATTTT
TRBV6-5	TRBJ1-5	TRBD1	NA	CATDQGALSQPQHF	TGTGCCACAGACCAGGGGGCGTTGAGTCAGCCCCAGCATTTT
TRBV4-2	TRBJ2-3	TRBD2	NA	CASSPRGLAVGYDTQYF	TGTGCCAGCAGCCCTCGTGGGCTAGCGGTAGGGTACGATACGCAGTATTTT
TRBV10-2	TRBJ2-3	NA	NA	CASNNLHDGDTQYF	TGCGCCAGCAACAACCTCCACGATGGAGATACGCAGTATTTT
TRBV27	TRBJ2-1	TRBD1	once	CASSLGQGNRNEQFF	TGTGCCAGCAGTTTGGGACAGGGGAATCGAAATGAGCAGTTCTTC
TRBV3-1/TRBV3-2	TRBJ2-1	NA	once	CASSPNSRQYNEQFF	TGTGCCAGCAGCCCAAATAGCCGGCAGTACAATGAGCAGTTCTTC
TRBV28	TRBJ1-1	NA	once	CASSFSQREAFF	TGTGCCAGCAGTTTCTCCCAGCGTGAAGCTTTCTTT
TRBV2	TRBJ1-2	NA	NA	CASSGDSAAGYTF	TGTGCCAGCAGTGGCGACAGCGCGGCAGGCTACACCTTC
TRBV3-1/TRBV3-2	TRBJ1-1	NA	NA	CASSQGLNTEAFF	TGTGCCAGCAGCCAGGGCTTGAACACTGAAGCTTTCTTT
TRBV27	TRBJ1-2	TRBD1	once	CASSRDRRNYGYTF	TGTGCCAGCAGTCGGGACAGGCGTAACTATGGCTACACCTTC
TRBV18	TRBJ1-2	TRBD1	NA	CASSPRQGKVYGYTF	TGTGCCAGCTCACCCAGACAGGGGAAGGTCTATGGCTACACCTTC
TRBV28	TRBJ2-7	TRBD1	NA	CASSRPGTGSYEQYF	TGTGCCAGCAGTCGTCCCGGGACAGGGAGCTACGAGCAGTACTTC
TRBV5-4	TRBJ2-7	NA	NA	CASSEEGRGVEQYF	TGTGCCAGCAGCGAAGAGGGCAGGGGGGTCGAGCAGTACTTC
TRBV11-1	TRBJ1-1	NA	NA	CASSKQFRGEAFF	TGTGCCAGCAGCAAACAATTTCGGGGGGAAGCTTTCTTT
TRBV6-6	TRBJ1-5	NA	NA	CASSYGPGISNQPQHF	TGTGCCAGCAGTTACGGCCCTGGCATTTCCAATCAGCCCCAGCATTTT
TRBV7-2	TRBJ1-1	NA	NA	CASSLVGGDEAFF	TGTGCCAGCAGCTTAGTGGGAGGAGATGAAGCTTTCTTT
TRBV5-1	TRBJ1-1	NA	NA	CASSLSGVMNTEAFF	TGCGCCAGCAGCTTGAGCGGGGTAATGAACACTGAAGCTTTCTTT
TRBV21-1	TRBJ2-7	NA	NA	CASSNKTGTDYEQYF	TGTGCCAGCAGCAATAAAACCGGGACAGACTACGAGCAGTACTTC
TRBV7-2	TRBJ2-3	NA	NA	CASSLGGGRAYTQYF	TGTGCCAGCAGCTTGGGTGGGGGGAGAGCATATACGCAGTATTTT
TRBV19	TRBJ1-6	TRBD1	NA	CATRVTGTENSPLHF	TGTGCCACTCGAGTGACAGGGACCGAGAATTCACCCCTCCACTTT
TRBV7-2	TRBJ2-7	TRBD2	NA	CASSWTSVSYEQYF	TGTGCCAGCAGCTGGACTAGCGTCTCCTACGAGCAGTACTTC
TRBV6-5	TRBJ1-4	NA	NA	CASSVVRGAEKLFF	TGTGCCAGTTCCGTTGTGCGGGGCGCTGAAAAACTGTTTTTT
TRBV4-1	TRBJ1-3	NA	few	CASSQENRAGNTIYF	TGCGCCAGCAGCCAAGAGAACAGGGCCGGAAACACCATATATTTT
TRBV28	TRBJ1-2	TRBD1	NA	CASSSILTGMGYTF	TGTGCCAGCAGTTCTATCTTGACAGGGATGGGCTACACCTTC
TRBV5-1	TRBJ2-3	NA	NA	CASSLGLPSTDTQYF	TGCGCCAGCAGCTTGGGACTTCCTAGCACAGATACGCAGTATTTT